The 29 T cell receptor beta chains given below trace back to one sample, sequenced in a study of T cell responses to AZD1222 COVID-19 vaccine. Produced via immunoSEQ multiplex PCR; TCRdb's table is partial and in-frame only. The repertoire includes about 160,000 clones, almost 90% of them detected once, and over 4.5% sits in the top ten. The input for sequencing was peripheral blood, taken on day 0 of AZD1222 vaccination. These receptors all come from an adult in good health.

CDR3 residues: CASTLGGTNTEAFF. CDR3 in DNA: TGTGCCAGCACTTTAGGGGGTACGAACACTGAAGCTTTCTTT. The chain employs TRBV2 and TRBJ1-1; D might be TRBD1 (6 bases). Trimming removed 7 bases at V and 1 base at J, with 13 bases between. Looked up from germline, CDR1 is SNHLY and CDR2 is FYNNEI. CDR3 length equals 14 residues. Supplemented by reference TRBV2 and TRBJ1-1, the full variable domain reads EPEVTQTPSHQVTQMGQEVILRCVPISNHLYFYWYRQILGQKVEFLVSFYNNEISEKSEIFDDQFSVERPDGSNFTLKIRSTKLEDSAMYFCASTLGGTNTEAFFGQGTRLTVV.

The CDR3 bases are TGTGCCACCAGTGACTCTTTAGGACAGGGAATGTTTTTT. Translated, it gives CATSDSLGQGMFF. The chain joins TRBV24-1 to TRBJ1-4, with TRBD1 matching 8 bases. Per germline, CDR1 KGHDR and CDR2 SFDVKD. The CDR3 runs to 13 residues. The junction had 9 bases not matched to a gene; V was cut back by 4 bases and J by 15 bases.

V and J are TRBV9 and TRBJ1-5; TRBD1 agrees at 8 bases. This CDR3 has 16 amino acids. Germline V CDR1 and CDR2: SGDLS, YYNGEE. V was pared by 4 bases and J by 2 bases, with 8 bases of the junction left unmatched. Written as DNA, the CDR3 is TGTGCCAGCAGCCCCGGACAGGGAACCCGCAATCAGCCCCAGCATTTT. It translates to CASSPGQGTRNQPQHF.

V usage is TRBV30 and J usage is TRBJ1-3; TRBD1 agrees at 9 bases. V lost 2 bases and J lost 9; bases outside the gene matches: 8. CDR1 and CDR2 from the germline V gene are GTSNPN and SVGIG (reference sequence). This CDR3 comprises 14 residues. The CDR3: CAWSPSGQGVTIYF. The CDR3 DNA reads TGTGCCTGGAGTCCCTCGGGACAGGGCGTCACCATATATTTT.

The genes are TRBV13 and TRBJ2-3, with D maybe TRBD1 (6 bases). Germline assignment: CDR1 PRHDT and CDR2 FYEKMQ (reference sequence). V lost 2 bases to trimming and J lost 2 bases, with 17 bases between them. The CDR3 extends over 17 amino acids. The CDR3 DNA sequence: TGTGCCAGCAGCTTACCCCTCGGACAGAGCGACACAGATACGCAGTATTTT. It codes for CASSLPLGQSDTDTQYF.

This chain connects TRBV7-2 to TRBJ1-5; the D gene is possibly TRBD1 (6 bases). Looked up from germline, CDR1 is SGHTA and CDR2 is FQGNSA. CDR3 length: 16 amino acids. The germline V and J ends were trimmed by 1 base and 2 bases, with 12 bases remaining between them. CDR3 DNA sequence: TGTGCCAGCAGCTTAGTCGGGGGGGCCGGCAATCAGCCCCAGCATTTT. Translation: CASSLVGGAGNQPQHF. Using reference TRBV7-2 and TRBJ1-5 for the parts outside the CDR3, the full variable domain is GAGVSQSPSNKVTEKGKDVELRCDPISGHTALYWYRQSLGQGLEFLIYFQGNSAPDKSGLPSDRFSAERTGGSVSTLTIQRTQQEDSAVYLCASSLVGGAGNQPQHFGDGTRLSIL.

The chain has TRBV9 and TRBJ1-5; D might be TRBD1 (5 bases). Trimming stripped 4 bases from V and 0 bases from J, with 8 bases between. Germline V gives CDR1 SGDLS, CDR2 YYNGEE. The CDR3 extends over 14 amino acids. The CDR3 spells CASSRGYSNQPQHF. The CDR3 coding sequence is TGTGCCAGCAGCAGGGGTTATAGCAATCAGCCCCAGCATTTT.

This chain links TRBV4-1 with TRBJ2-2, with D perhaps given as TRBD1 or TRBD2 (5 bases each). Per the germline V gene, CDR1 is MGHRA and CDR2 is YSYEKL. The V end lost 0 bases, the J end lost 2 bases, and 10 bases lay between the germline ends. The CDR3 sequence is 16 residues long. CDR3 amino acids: CASSQDFGGNTGELFF. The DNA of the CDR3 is TGCGCCAGCAGCCAAGATTTTGGGGGTAACACCGGGGAGCTGTTTTTT.

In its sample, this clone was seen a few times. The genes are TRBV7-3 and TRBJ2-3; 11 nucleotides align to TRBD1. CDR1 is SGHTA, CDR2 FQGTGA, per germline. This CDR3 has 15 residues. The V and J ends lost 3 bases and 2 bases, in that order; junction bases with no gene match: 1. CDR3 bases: TGTGCCAGCAGCTTGGACAGGGGGCACACAGATACGCAGTATTTT. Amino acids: CASSLDRGHTDTQYF.

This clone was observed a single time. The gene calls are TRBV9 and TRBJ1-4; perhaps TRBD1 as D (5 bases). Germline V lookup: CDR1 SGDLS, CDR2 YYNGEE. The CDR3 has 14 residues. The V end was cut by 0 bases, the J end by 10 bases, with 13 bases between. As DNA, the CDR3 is TGTGCCAGCAGCGTAGGGTCAGGGTTTGGAAAACTGTTTTTT. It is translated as CASSVGSGFGKLFF.

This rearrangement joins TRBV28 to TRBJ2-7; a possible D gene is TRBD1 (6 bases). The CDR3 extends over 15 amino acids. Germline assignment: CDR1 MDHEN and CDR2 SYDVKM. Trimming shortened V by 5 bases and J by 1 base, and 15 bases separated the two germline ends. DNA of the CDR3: TGTGCCAGCAGTCCCCGGGGCAGGGGATCCTACGAGCAGTACTTC. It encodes CASSPRGRGSYEQYF.

The CDR3 DNA reads as TGTGCCAGCAGTCCAGGGGGGACAAGAAGCAATTCACCCCTCCACTTT. It translates to CASSPGGTRSNSPLHF. The gene calls are TRBV27 and TRBJ1-6, with 7 bases that match TRBD1. From germline, CDR1 is MNHEY and CDR2 SMNVEV (reference sequence). The CDR3 sequence is 16 residues long. V shed 5 bases and J 7 bases; nucleotides not matched to a gene: 11.

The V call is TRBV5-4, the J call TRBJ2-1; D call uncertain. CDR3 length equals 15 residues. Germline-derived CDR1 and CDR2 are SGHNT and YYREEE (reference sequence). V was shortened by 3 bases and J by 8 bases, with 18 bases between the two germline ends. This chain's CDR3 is CASSSSLLLGDEQFF. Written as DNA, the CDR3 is TGTGCCAGCAGCTCCTCCCTCCTCCTGGGCGATGAGCAGTTCTTC.

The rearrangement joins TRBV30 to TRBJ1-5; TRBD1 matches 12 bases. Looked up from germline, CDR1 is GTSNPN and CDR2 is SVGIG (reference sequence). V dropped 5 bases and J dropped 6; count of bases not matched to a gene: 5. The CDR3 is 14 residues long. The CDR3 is CAWGTGGGGQPQHF. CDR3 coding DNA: TGTGCCTGGGGGACAGGGGGCGGAGGTCAGCCCCAGCATTTT.

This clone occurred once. The CDR3 region is CASSDGPQGANEKLFF. CDR3 coding DNA: TGTGCCAGCAGTGATGGGCCACAGGGTGCTAATGAAAAACTGTTTTTT. The chain links TRBV25-1 to TRBJ1-4; tentative D call: TRBD1 (6 bases). The CDR3 runs to 16 residues. V dropped 3 bases and J dropped 3 bases, with 14 bases sitting between them. Germline assignment: CDR1 MGHDK and CDR2 SYGVNS.

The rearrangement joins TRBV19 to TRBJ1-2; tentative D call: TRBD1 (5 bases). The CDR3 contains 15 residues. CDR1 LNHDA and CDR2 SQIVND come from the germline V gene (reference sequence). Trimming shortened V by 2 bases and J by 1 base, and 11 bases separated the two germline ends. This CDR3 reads CASSILEGINYGYTF. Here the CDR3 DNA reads TGTGCCAGTAGTATATTGGAGGGGATTAACTATGGCTACACCTTC.

The DNA for the CDR3 is TGTGCCAGCAGTTTTGGGAAGGACAGATTCTATTCACCCCTCCACTTT. Translation gives CASSFGKDRFYSPLHF. The chain links TRBV27 to TRBJ1-6, with a possible D match to TRBD1 (6 bases). V was cut by 3 bases and J by 8 bases, with 17 bases left in between. Looked up from germline, CDR1 is MNHEY and CDR2 is SMNVEV (reference sequence). The CDR3 has 16 amino acids.

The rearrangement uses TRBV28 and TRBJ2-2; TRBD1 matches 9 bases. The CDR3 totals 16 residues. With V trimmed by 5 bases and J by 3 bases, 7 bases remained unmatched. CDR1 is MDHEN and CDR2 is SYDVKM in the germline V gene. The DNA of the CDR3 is TGTGCCAGCAGTCCTAGACAGGGGGTGCACACCGGGGAGCTGTTTTTT. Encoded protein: CASSPRQGVHTGELFF.

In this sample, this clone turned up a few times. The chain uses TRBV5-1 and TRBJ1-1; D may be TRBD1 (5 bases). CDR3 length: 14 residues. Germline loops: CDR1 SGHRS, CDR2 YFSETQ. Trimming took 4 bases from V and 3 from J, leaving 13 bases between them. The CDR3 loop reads CASSPSGVDTEAFF. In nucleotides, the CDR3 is TGCGCCAGCAGCCCCTCGGGGGTCGACACTGAAGCTTTCTTT. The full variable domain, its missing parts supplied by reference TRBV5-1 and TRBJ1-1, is KAGVTQTPRYLIKTRGQQVTLSCSPISGHRSVSWYQQTPGQGLQFLFEYFSETQRNKGNFPGRFSGRQFSNSRSEMNVSTLELGDSALYLCASSPSGVDTEAFFGQGTRLTVV.

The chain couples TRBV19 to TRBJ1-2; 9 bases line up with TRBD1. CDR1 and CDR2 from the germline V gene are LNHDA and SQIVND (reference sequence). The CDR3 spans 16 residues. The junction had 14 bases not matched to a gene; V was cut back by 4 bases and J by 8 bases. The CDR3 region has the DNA TGTGCCAGTAGTAACACCCCGCGGACAGGGGAGGGCGGCTACACCTTC. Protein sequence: CASSNTPRTGEGGYTF.

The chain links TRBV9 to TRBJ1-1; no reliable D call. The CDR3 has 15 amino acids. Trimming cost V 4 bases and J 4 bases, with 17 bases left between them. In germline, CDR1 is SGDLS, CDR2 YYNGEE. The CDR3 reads CASSTSFGDRTEAFF. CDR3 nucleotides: TGTGCCAGCAGCACCTCCTTCGGAGACCGCACTGAAGCTTTCTTT. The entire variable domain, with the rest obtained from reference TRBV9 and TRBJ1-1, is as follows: DSGVTQTPKHLITATGQRVTLRCSPRSGDLSVYWYQQSLDQGLQFLIQYYNGEERAKGNILERFSAQQFPDLHSELNLSSLELGDSALYFCASSTSFGDRTEAFFGQGTRLTVV.

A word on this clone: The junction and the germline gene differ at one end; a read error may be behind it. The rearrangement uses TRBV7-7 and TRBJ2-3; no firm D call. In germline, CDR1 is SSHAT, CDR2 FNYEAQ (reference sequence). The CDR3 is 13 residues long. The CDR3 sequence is CASSLVRTDTQYF. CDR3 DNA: TGTGCTAGCAGCTTAGTCCGCACAGATACGCAGTATTTT.

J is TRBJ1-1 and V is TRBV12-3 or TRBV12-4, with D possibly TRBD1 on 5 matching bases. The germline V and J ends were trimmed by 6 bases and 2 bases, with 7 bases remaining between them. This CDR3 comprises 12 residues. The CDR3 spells CASSWDNTEAFF. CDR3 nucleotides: TGTGCCAGCAGCTGGGACAACACTGAAGCTTTCTTT.

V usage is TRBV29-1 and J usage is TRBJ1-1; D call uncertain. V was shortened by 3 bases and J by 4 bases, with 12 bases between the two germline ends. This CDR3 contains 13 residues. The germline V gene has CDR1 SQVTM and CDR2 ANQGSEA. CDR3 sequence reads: CSVENVVGTEAFF. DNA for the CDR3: TGCAGCGTTGAGAACGTGGTTGGCACTGAAGCTTTCTTT.

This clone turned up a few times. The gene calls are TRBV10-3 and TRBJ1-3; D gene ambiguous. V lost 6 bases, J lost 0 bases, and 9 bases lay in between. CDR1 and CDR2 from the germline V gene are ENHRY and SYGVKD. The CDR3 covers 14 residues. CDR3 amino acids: CAIRRAHSGNTIYF. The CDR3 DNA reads TGTGCCATCAGGAGGGCCCACTCTGGAAACACCATATATTTT.

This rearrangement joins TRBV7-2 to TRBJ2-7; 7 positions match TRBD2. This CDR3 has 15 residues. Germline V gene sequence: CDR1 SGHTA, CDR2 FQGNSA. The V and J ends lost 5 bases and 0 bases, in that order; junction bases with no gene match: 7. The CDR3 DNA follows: TGTGCCAGCAGCCCTTTCTCGGGGGGCTCCTACGAGCAGTACTTC. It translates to CASSPFSGGSYEQYF.

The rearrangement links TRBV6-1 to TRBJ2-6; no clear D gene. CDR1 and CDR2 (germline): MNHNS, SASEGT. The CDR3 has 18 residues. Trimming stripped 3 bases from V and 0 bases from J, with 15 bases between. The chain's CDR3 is CASSEFPSPFSGANVLTF. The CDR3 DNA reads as TGTGCCAGCAGTGAGTTCCCCTCCCCCTTCTCTGGGGCCAACGTCCTGACTTTC.

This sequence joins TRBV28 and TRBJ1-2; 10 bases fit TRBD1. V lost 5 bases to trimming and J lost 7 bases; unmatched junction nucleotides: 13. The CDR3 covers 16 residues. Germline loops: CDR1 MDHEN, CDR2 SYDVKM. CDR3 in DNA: TGTGCCAGCAGTGACAGGGGGCGTAGGGACCCTGCTGGCTACACCTTC. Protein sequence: CASSDRGRRDPAGYTF.

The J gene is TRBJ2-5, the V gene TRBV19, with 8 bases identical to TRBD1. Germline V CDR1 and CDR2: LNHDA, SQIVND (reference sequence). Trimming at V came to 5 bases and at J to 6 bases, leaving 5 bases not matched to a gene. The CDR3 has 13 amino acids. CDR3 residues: CASSGDRGKTQYF. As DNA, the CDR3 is TGTGCCAGTAGTGGAGACAGGGGAAAGACCCAGTACTTC. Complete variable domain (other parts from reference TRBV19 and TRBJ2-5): DGGITQSPKYLFRKEGQNVTLSCEQNLNHDAMYWYRQDPGQGLRLIYYSQIVNDFQKGDIAEGYSVSREKKESFPLTVTSAQKNPTAFYLCASSGDRGKTQYFGPGTRLLVL.